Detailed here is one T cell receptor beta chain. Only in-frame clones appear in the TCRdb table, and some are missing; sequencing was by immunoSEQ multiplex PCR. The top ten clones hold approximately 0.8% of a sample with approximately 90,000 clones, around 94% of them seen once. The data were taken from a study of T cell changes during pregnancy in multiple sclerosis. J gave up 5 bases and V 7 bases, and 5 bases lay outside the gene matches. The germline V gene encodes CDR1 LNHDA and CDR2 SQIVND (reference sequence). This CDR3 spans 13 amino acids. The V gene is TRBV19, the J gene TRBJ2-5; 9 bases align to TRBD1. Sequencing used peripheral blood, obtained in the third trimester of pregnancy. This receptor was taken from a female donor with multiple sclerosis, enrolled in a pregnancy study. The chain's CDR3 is CASTPTGGETQYF. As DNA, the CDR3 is TGTGCCAGTACCCCGACAGGGGGGGAGACCCAGTACTTC.